These T cell receptor beta chains were read from a single sample in a study of metastatic and nonmetastatic thyroid tumors. TCRdb reprocessed the PCR reads using MiXCR. In the table there are around 40,000 clones, 15% to 20% of which are singletons. The sample comprised blood. The receptors were gathered from a male donor with papillary thyroid cancer or a benign thyroid nodule (not recorded which). Some clones in this sample may be carry-over from other donors' samples. The CDR3 runs from the conserved cysteine through the conserved F or W. D genes are given only for firm matches. The listing skips clone size in some rows; elsewhere it reads once, few, many or a size class.

TRBV27	NA	TRBJ2-6	NA	TGTGCCAGTAGGACCAGGGAGGCTGGGGCCAACGTCCTGACTTTC	CASRTREAGANVLTF
TRBV2	few	TRBJ2-7	NA	TGTGCCAGCAGTGAATCGTCTGTTGACGAGTACTTC	CASSESSVDEYF
TRBV3-1	many	TRBJ1-1	TRBD1	TGTGCCAGCAGCCAAGAGGGGACAGGGGGCTCTGAAGCTTTCTTT	CASSQEGTGGSEAFF
TRBV6-1	medium-sized	TRBJ1-1	TRBD1	TGTGCCAGCAGTAGGACAGGGGGGTACACTGAAGCTTTCTTT	CASSRTGGYTEAFF
TRBV7-9	many	TRBJ2-1	NA	TGTGCCAGCAGCTTGAAGGTCAGTCCCTCAAGTAACAATGAGCAGTTCTTC	CASSLKVSPSSNNEQFF
TRBV14	many	TRBJ2-1	NA	TGTGCCAGCAGCCAGAATGAGATTGAGCAGTTCTTC	CASSQNEIEQFF
TRBV4-2	many	TRBJ2-2	NA	TGTGCCAGCAGCCACGTAGAGGCAGGGGAAACCGGGGAGCTGTTTTTT	CASSHVEAGETGELFF
TRBV6-4	many	TRBJ2-4	NA	TGTGCCAGCGTGGGAGCGGGAGCCAAAAACATTCAGTACTTC	CASVGAGAKNIQYF
TRBV6-2/TRBV6-3	medium-sized	TRBJ2-2	NA	TGTGCCAGCAGGGACAACAGGGATACCGGGGAGCTGTTTTTT	CASRDNRDTGELFF
TRBV7-9	many	TRBJ1-1	NA	TGTGCCAGCAGCTTATCGCAGAACACTGAAGCTTTCTTT	CASSLSQNTEAFF
TRBV7-9	many	TRBJ2-1	NA	TGTGCCAGCAGCTTAGGAGCCAGGGAGAAGTTCTTC	CASSLGAREKFF
TRBV11-2	many	TRBJ1-1	NA	TGTGCCAGCAGCTTAGGATTAGGAGGGTCTGAAGCTTTCTTT	CASSLGLGGSEAFF
TRBV7-9	NA	TRBJ2-7	NA	TGTGCCAGCAGCTTAGTCATCGGGAACTACGAGCAGTACTTC	CASSLVIGNYEQYF
TRBV12-3/TRBV12-4	many	TRBJ1-1	TRBD1	TGTGCCAGCAGTTTGGAGGGACAGCTGAACACTGAAGCTTTCTTT	CASSLEGQLNTEAFF
TRBV6-2/TRBV6-3	few	TRBJ2-7	TRBD2	TGTGCCAGCAGTTACTCATTTGCGGGGGGAGGGAAGCAGTACTTC	CASSYSFAGGGKQYF
TRBV28	NA	TRBJ1-1	TRBD1	TGTGCCAGCAGTTATACAGGGGCGGGAATGAACACTGAAGCTTTCTTT	CASSYTGAGMNTEAFF
TRBV12-3/TRBV12-4	few	TRBJ2-2	TRBD1	TGTGTCAGCAGGGCGGACAGGGGTAACACCGGGGAGCTTTTTTTT	CVSRADRGNTGELFF
TRBV28	many	TRBJ2-3	TRBD2	TGTGCCAGCAGTCAAAGACTAGCGGGAGGAGATACGCAGTATTTT	CASSQRLAGGDTQYF
TRBV3-1	many	TRBJ1-6	NA	TGTGCCAGCAGCCAAGATGAGAATTCACCCCTCCACTTT	CASSQDENSPLHF
TRBV28	many	TRBJ2-3	TRBD2	TGTGCCAGCAGTTTGGCCGGTTGGGCGGGAGGTCAGTTAGGAGATACGCAGTATTTT	CASSLAGWAGGQLGDTQYF
TRBV27	many	TRBJ2-3	NA	TGTGCCAGCAGTTATGGGGGGTTCACAGATACGCAGTATTTT	CASSYGGFTDTQYF
TRBV3-1	NA	TRBJ1-6	TRBD1	TGTGCCAGCAGCCTCGGACAGGGTAATTCACCCCTCCACTTT	CASSLGQGNSPLHF
TRBV7-8	many	TRBJ2-3	TRBD2	TGTGCCAGCAGCCAAAATTCGGTGGTGAGCGGGGGCGATACGCAGTATTTT	CASSQNSVVSGGDTQYF
TRBV12-3/TRBV12-4	many	TRBJ2-7	TRBD1	TGTGCCAGCAGTTTAAGACAGGGGGGGGACGAGCAGTACTTC	CASSLRQGGDEQYF
TRBV19	many	TRBJ2-3	TRBD2	TGTGCCAGTAGTATATTACTAGCGGGCACAGATACGCAGTATTTT	CASSILLAGTDTQYF
TRBV2	many	TRBJ1-4	NA	TGTGCCAGCAGCGAACCCGAAAAACTGTTTTTT	CASSEPEKLFF
TRBV3-1	many	TRBJ1-5	TRBD1	TGTGCCAGCAGCCAATACCCAGGACAGGGGGGTCAGCCCCAGCATTTT	CASSQYPGQGGQPQHF
TRBV6-4	NA	TRBJ1-3	TRBD1	TGTGCCAGCTCCTTGGGGACAGGGGCGACTGGAAACACCATATATTTT	CASSLGTGATGNTIYF
TRBV3-1	many	TRBJ1-5	NA	TGTGCCAGCAGCCAAGTTTCCACAAATCAGCCCCAGCATTTT	CASSQVSTNQPQHF
TRBV7-2	many	TRBJ2-2	NA	TGTGCCAGCAGCTTAGCGGTGAGGGTTAACACCGGGGAGCTGTTTTTT	CASSLAVRVNTGELFF
TRBV30	NA	TRBJ2-7	TRBD1	TGTGCCTGGAGTCGAACAGGGGATCGCGAGCAGTACTTC	CAWSRTGDREQYF
TRBV6-1	few	TRBJ2-6	NA	TGTGCCAGCACCGAGGAGGGCGGAAGGGACAACGTCCTGACTTTC	CASTEEGGRDNVLTF
TRBV5-1	NA	TRBJ2-6	TRBD1	TGCGCCAGCAGCTTGTGGACAGGGAAGAGGGGGGCCAACGCCCTGACTTTC	CASSLWTGKRGANALTF
TRBV20-1	many	TRBJ2-1	TRBD1	TGCAGTGCTAGGAACCGGGACAGATACAATGAGCAGTTCTTC	CSARNRDRYNEQFF
TRBV19	many	TRBJ1-1	NA	TGTGCCAGTAGTATGTGGGCGGGGAACACTGAAGCTTTCTTT	CASSMWAGNTEAFF
TRBV24-1	medium-sized	TRBJ2-1	NA	TGTGCCACCAGTGATTTATCAGGGATCGAGCAGTTCTTC	CATSDLSGIEQFF
TRBV5-1	once	TRBJ1-6	NA	TGCGCCAGCAGCTTGGTGGGACCTAATTCACCCCTCCACTTT	CASSLVGPNSPLHF
TRBV5-4	once	TRBJ2-7	TRBD1	TGTGCCAGCAGCAGGGACAGGGTTTACGAGCAGTACTTC	CASSRDRVYEQYF
TRBV28	NA	TRBJ1-2	NA	TGCGCCAGCAGTTTAGGAGGGACCGGCTATGGCTACACCTTC	CASSLGGTGYGYTF
TRBV30	NA	TRBJ2-7	NA	TGTGCCTGGCGAGTGGGGCTTTCCTACGAGCAGTACTTC	CAWRVGLSYEQYF
TRBV6-2/TRBV6-3	NA	TRBJ1-6	NA	TGTGCCATCAGTCATCCACATTCACCCCTCCACTTT	CAISHPHSPLHF
TRBV7-3	NA	TRBJ2-5	NA	TGTGCCAGCAGCATGGGAGGAGAGACCCAGTACTTC	CASSMGGETQYF
TRBV5-5	many	TRBJ1-2	NA	TGTGCCAGCAGCTATACAGCAAACTATGGCTACACCTTC	CASSYTANYGYTF
TRBV24-1	many	TRBJ2-5	TRBD2	TGTGCCACCAGTGACGCTGGACTAGCCCAAGAGACCCAGTACTTC	CATSDAGLAQETQYF
TRBV13	medium-sized	TRBJ1-1	NA	TGTGCCAGCAGCCACCCCGATTCTAGACATAAGGGGCGCGACACTGAAGCTTTCTTT	CASSHPDSRHKGRDTEAFF
TRBV2	many	TRBJ2-2	NA	TGTGCCAGCAGCGTCACTCCCGGGGGGCTCGGGGAGCTGTTTTTT	CASSVTPGGLGELFF
TRBV11-2	NA	TRBJ2-7	TRBD2	TGTGCCAGCAGCCCCGCCGGGACTAGCGGGAAAGAGGCCTCCTACGAGCAGTACTTC	CASSPAGTSGKEASYEQYF